This entry lists 27 T cell receptor beta chains sequenced from one sample in a study of neoadjuvant nivolumab and ipilimumab in lung cancer. Measured with immunoSEQ multiplex PCR; TCRdb has only the in-frame clones, and not every one. This sample carries tens of thousands of clones, 80% to 85% of them seen once, and the ten largest clones take about 9%. The specimen was tumor tissue, collected after neoadjuvant nivolumab, alone or with ipilimumab, at or shortly before surgery. These receptors were taken from an adult with non-small cell lung cancer.

V usage is TRBV5-1 and J usage is TRBJ1-2, with 8 bases identical to TRBD1. This CDR3 contains 15 residues. CDR1 SGHRS and CDR2 YFSETQ come from the germline V gene. The V gene end was trimmed by 0 bases and the J gene end by 7 bases; junction bases not matched to a gene: 8. As DNA, the CDR3 is TGCGCCAGCAGCTTGGCCCTAGGGACAGGCATTGGCTACACCTTC. Residues: CASSLALGTGIGYTF.

V gene TRBV25-1 combines with J gene TRBJ1-1, with a possible D match to TRBD1 (6 bases). Trimming pared 2 bases from V and 8 bases from J, leaving 9 bases between. The CDR3 consists of 12 residues. CDR1 MGHDK and CDR2 SYGVNS come from the germline V gene. The CDR3 DNA follows: TGTGCCAGCAGTGAAGTCCAGGGGGAAGCTTTCTTT. It specifies CASSEVQGEAFF. Drawing the rest from reference TRBV25-1 and TRBJ1-1, the complete variable domain is EADIYQTPRYLVIGTGKKITLECSQTMGHDKMYWYQQDPGMELHLIHYSYGVNSTEKGDLSSESTVSRIRTEHFPLTLESARPSHTSQYLCASSEVQGEAFFGQGTRLTVV.

The genes are TRBV11-3 and TRBJ2-7; 9 bases line up with TRBD2. CDR1 SGHNT and CDR2 YENEEA come from the germline V gene. Trimming cost V 5 bases and J 1 base; bases outside gene matches: 6. The CDR3 is 15 residues long. CDR3 DNA sequence: TGTGCCAGCAGCCCTCGGACTAGCGTGTCCTACGAGCAGTACTTC. It is translated as CASSPRTSVSYEQYF.

The chain links TRBV5-1 to TRBJ2-1, with D possibly TRBD2 on 6 matching bases. V was cut by 4 bases and J by 6 bases, with 14 bases left in between. This CDR3 contains 14 residues. CDR1 is SGHRS and CDR2 is YFSETQ in the germline V gene. The CDR3 is CASSPWGSGNEQFF. The CDR3 DNA reads as TGCGCCAGCAGCCCGTGGGGTAGCGGCAATGAGCAGTTCTTC.

The chain uses TRBV5-1 and TRBJ2-1; 13 bases are shared with TRBD2. The CDR3 has 16 residues. Germline lookup yields CDR1 SGHRS and CDR2 YFSETQ. Trimming cost V 4 bases and J 4 bases; bases outside gene matches: 5. CDR3 region: CASSGGTSGTYNEQFF. The CDR3 coding sequence is TGCGCCAGCAGCGGAGGGACTAGCGGGACTTACAATGAGCAGTTCTTC.

This clone turned up a few times. The rearrangement joins TRBV27 to TRBJ1-2; D is uncertain. CDR3 length: 15 amino acids. Germline loops: CDR1 MNHEY, CDR2 SMNVEV (reference sequence). The V and J ends lost 0 bases and 0 bases respectively, with 8 bases between them. Written as DNA, the CDR3 is TGTGCCAGCAGTTTATCGGCGAGAGCTAACTATGGCTACACCTTC. Translating it yields CASSLSARANYGYTF.

The chain recombines TRBV11-2 with TRBJ2-1, with D possibly matching TRBD1 (6 bases). V lost 7 bases, J lost 4 bases, and 11 bases lay in between. The germline V gene encodes CDR1 SGHAT and CDR2 FQNNGV. The CDR3 sequence is 13 residues long. CDR3 sequence (DNA): TGTGCCAGCAACTCTGACAGGTACAATGAGCAGTTCTTC. Amino acids: CASNSDRYNEQFF.

The V and J genes are TRBV20-1 and TRBJ2-5; D remains ambiguous. CDR1 is DFQATT, CDR2 SNEGSKA, per germline (reference sequence). The CDR3 has 10 residues. Between the trimmed V and J ends, which lost 3 bases and 7 bases, there was a span of 6 bases. The CDR3 DNA reads as TGCAGTGCTAGTGTTGGGACCCAGTACTTC. Translation: CSASVGTQYF.

J is TRBJ2-1 and V is TRBV14; 10 nucleotides align to TRBD2. The germline V gene has CDR1 SGHDN and CDR2 FVKESK. The CDR3 has 15 amino acids. The ends lost 5 bases at V and 7 bases at J; junction bases unmatched: 8. The CDR3 region is CASSFSGRARNEQFF. The CDR3 DNA sequence: TGTGCCAGCAGCTTCAGCGGGAGGGCCAGAAATGAGCAGTTCTTC. The full variable domain, with the rest looked up from reference TRBV14 and TRBJ2-1, is EAGVTQFPSHSVIEKGQTVTLRCDPISGHDNLYWYRRVMGKEIKFLLHFVKESKQDESGMPNNRFLAERTGGTYSTLKVQPAELEDSGVYFCASSFSGRARNEQFFGPGTRLTVL.

The J gene is TRBJ2-4, the V gene TRBV11-2; perhaps TRBD2 as D (5 bases). Germline V gene data show CDR1 as SGHAT and CDR2 as FQNNGV. There are 14 residues in the CDR3. V gave up 4 bases and J gave up 3 bases, with 10 bases separating them. The CDR3 sequence is CASSSPGSKNIQYF. The CDR3 DNA follows: TGTGCCAGCAGCTCTCCGGGGAGCAAAAACATTCAGTACTTC.

The rearrangement uses TRBV10-3 and TRBJ2-7, with D unresolved. Germline assignment: CDR1 ENHRY and CDR2 SYGVKD. V dropped 2 bases and J dropped 4 bases, with 3 bases sitting between them. This CDR3 comprises 11 residues. Written as DNA, the CDR3 is TGTGCCATCAGTGAGGGGTACGAGCAGTACTTC. It translates to CAISEGYEQYF.

CDR3 nucleotide sequence: TGTGCCAGCCAGGAAAACAACTATGGCTACACCTTC. Translation gives CASQENNYGYTF. The chain joins TRBV11-2 to TRBJ1-2, with D uncertain. Germline CDR1 and CDR2: SGHAT and FQNNGV. The CDR3 runs to 12 residues. The germline V and J ends were trimmed by 8 bases and 2 bases, with 9 bases remaining between them.

The rearrangement joins TRBV10-1 to TRBJ2-1; 12 nucleotides line up with TRBD2. The CDR3 runs to 17 residues. The germline V gene encodes CDR1 WNHNN and CDR2 SYGVQD (reference sequence). The J segment lost 7 bases and the V segment lost 0 bases, leaving 7 bases of the junction unmatched. In nucleotides, the CDR3 is TGCGCCAGCAGTGAGTCGAGCACTAGCGGGAGGTGGAATGAGCAGTTCTTC. The encoded protein is CASSESSTSGRWNEQFF.

The V and J genes are TRBV5-1 and TRBJ1-2; TRBD1 matches at 7 bases. This CDR3 contains 14 residues. J was trimmed by 7 bases and V by 1 base; bases with no gene match: 7. CDR1 is SGHRS, CDR2 YFSETQ, per germline. CDR3 in amino acids: CASSLRDRFVGYTF. DNA of the CDR3: TGCGCCAGCAGCTTGAGGGACAGATTCGTTGGCTACACCTTC.

The chain employs TRBV29-1 and TRBJ2-5, with D possibly called TRBD1 or TRBD2 (6 bases each). The CDR3 is made up of 13 amino acids. The V end lost 6 bases, the J end lost 3 bases, and 14 bases lay between the germline ends. Germline lookup yields CDR1 SQVTM and CDR2 ANQGSEA. The CDR3 DNA reads TGCAGCGTGACACAGGGAGGAAAAGAGACCCAGTACTTC. It yields the protein CSVTQGGKETQYF.

This clone was detected only a few times. This chain uses TRBV5-1 with TRBJ1-2, with D unresolved. Germline V gene sequence: CDR1 SGHRS, CDR2 YFSETQ. This CDR3 region has 16 residues. The V and J ends lost 2 bases and 4 bases respectively, with 18 bases between them. The DNA of the CDR3 is TGCGCCAGCAGCTTCCCCCCCGGGGAGGACGCCTATGGCTACACCTTC. This translates into CASSFPPGEDAYGYTF.

J is TRBJ1-1 and V is TRBV29-1, with 9 bases matching TRBD1. Germline V gene sequence: CDR1 SQVTM, CDR2 ANQGSEA. The J segment lost 5 bases and the V segment lost 5 bases, leaving 6 bases of the junction unmatched. The CDR3 has 13 amino acids. The CDR3 region is CSVLRDRDTEAFF. The DNA of the CDR3 is TGCAGCGTTTTGCGGGACAGGGATACTGAAGCTTTCTTT.

The chain uses TRBV7-6 and TRBJ2-1, with TRBD2 matching 16 bases. V dropped 5 bases and J dropped 6; count of bases not matched to a gene: 10. The CDR3 sequence is 18 residues long. Germline-derived CDR1 and CDR2 are SGHVS and FNYEAQ. The CDR3 protein is CASSLIGTSGRVVNEQFF. CDR3 bases: TGTGCCAGCAGCCTGATCGGGACTAGCGGGAGGGTTGTCAATGAGCAGTTCTTC.

This clone occurred once. The CDR3 reads CASSYSLDSNYGYTF. As DNA, the CDR3 is TGCGCCAGCAGCTACAGCTTGGACAGTAACTATGGCTACACCTTC. The rearrangement joins TRBV5-1 to TRBJ1-2; D is perhaps TRBD1 (6 bases). V gave up 3 bases and J gave up 1 base, with 13 bases separating them. The CDR3 runs to 15 residues. CDR1 SGHRS and CDR2 YFSETQ come from the germline V gene.

The rearrangement uses TRBV5-6 and TRBJ1-2; the D is unclear. This CDR3 spans 13 amino acids. Trimming stripped 4 bases from V and 8 bases from J, with 15 bases between. Germline CDR1 SGHDT, CDR2 YYEEEE. In DNA form, the CDR3 reads TGTGCCAGCAGCCCCCCGAGGAGTAGGGGCTACACCTTC. Amino acid sequence: CASSPPRSRGYTF. Together with reference TRBV5-6 and TRBJ1-2, the CDR3 gives the full variable domain: DAGVTQSPTHLIKTRGQQVTLRCSPKSGHDTVSWYQQALGQGPQFIFQYYEEEERQRGNFPDRFSGHQFPNYSSELNVNALLLGDSALYLCASSPPRSRGYTFGSGTRLTVV.

This clone was seen a handful of times. The chain recombines TRBV29-1 with TRBJ1-1; TRBD1 aligns across 8 bases. J was trimmed by 5 bases and V by 3 bases; bases with no gene match: 2. Germline CDR1 reads SQVTM; CDR2 reads ANQGSEA. The CDR3 runs to 12 residues. CDR3 bases: TGCAGCGTTGACAGGGGGCATACTGAAGCTTTCTTT. Amino acid sequence: CSVDRGHTEAFF.

The chain links TRBV6-5 to TRBJ2-5; weak D call: TRBD1 (6 bases). In germline, CDR1 is MNHEY, CDR2 SVGAGI. CDR3 length: 15 residues. V was shortened by 6 bases and J by 1 base, with 15 bases between the two germline ends. CDR3: CASSPFGRGQETQYF. The CDR3 coding sequence is TGTGCCAGCAGCCCCTTTGGCAGGGGCCAAGAGACCCAGTACTTC.

The chain is built from TRBV5-1 and TRBJ1-1; D might be TRBD1 (5 bases). V was clipped by 0 bases and J by 0 bases, with 9 bases between them. Germline V gene sequence: CDR1 SGHRS, CDR2 YFSETQ. The CDR3 spans 15 residues. The CDR3 loop is CASSLAAGLNTEAFF. The CDR3 DNA reads TGCGCCAGCAGCTTGGCCGCAGGGCTGAACACTGAAGCTTTCTTT.

The chain uses TRBV10-3 and TRBJ2-5; no reliable D call. The CDR3 is 13 residues long. The ends were cut back, 3 bases at V and 3 bases at J, with 8 bases in the middle. The germline gives CDR1 ENHRY, CDR2 SYGVKD. The CDR3 region is CAISDGREETQYF. The CDR3 region has the DNA TGTGCCATCAGTGATGGAAGAGAAGAGACCCAGTACTTC.

V usage is TRBV29-1 and J usage is TRBJ1-5, with 8 bases matching TRBD1. After removal of 6 bases from V and 0 bases from J, the junction contained 4 bases not matched to a gene. CDR3 size: 14 residues. Germline V lookup: CDR1 SQVTM, CDR2 ANQGSEA. The CDR3 loop reads CSVRQGNSNQPQHF. DNA for the CDR3: TGCAGCGTACGACAGGGGAATAGCAATCAGCCCCAGCATTTT.

The gene calls are TRBV18 and TRBJ1-5, with TRBD1 identical over 8 bases. Germline values: CDR1 KGHSH, CDR2 LQKENI. V lost 3 bases to trimming and J lost 6 bases; unmatched junction nucleotides: 7. This CDR3 has 15 residues. The CDR3 reads CASSPETGAGQPQHF. CDR3 nucleotides: TGTGCCAGCTCACCGGAGACAGGGGCCGGTCAGCCCCAGCATTTT.

J is TRBJ1-1 and V is TRBV18; D gene uncertain. V lost 6 bases, J lost 0 bases, and 17 bases lay in between. CDR3 size: 16 residues. CDR1 and CDR2 from the germline V gene are KGHSH and LQKENI. The CDR3 reads CASSPGRSRMNTEAFF. The CDR3 nucleotides read TGTGCCAGCTCCCCCGGGAGATCCCGCATGAACACTGAAGCTTTCTTT.